Detailed here is one T cell receptor beta chain. No antigen is known for it. Base quality data are lacking; no much larger clone is found one base away. Reading from cysteine to phenylalanine, the CDR3 counts 17 amino acids. The DNA shown is the 51-base CDR3, in frame from base 1. V is shortened by 0 bases, J by 1 base, and the region joining them spans 15 bases. The CDR1 and CDR2 encoded by the germline V gene are LGHNA and YSLEER. This specimen belongs to a study of blood T cell repertoires in COVID-19 (dated by TCRdb to 2019 to 2021). Study-wide context: Collaborator samples came from the United States, Italy and Spain and covered acute and convalescent phases of COVID-19. Deeply sampled blood TCRbeta repertoires from subjects exposed to, actively infected with, or recovered from COVID-19 were included in the dataset. The repertoires were released in a freely available public database meant as a resource for research on the immune response to SARS-CoV-2. Where HLA class I and class II types were available, the types were taken from metadata supplied by the sample provider, not from assay-based typing. The sample metadata nearly always contained a de-identified subject ID, COVID-19 status, age in years and sex. The material from the prospective study consisted of cDNA or gDNA derived from T cells, B-cell-depleted T cells, or PBMCs. The samples were drawn from the first 160 participants of the ongoing ImmuneRACE study and from 1,200 or so subjects provided by 6 global collaborators.

One collaborating source in Seattle enrolled patients during active infection and followed them longitudinally through the course of disease. Each collaborating institution followed its own protocols to collect whole blood in K2EDTA tubes. For TCRbeta analysis, collaborators shipped samples in one of three forms: frozen whole blood, isolated PBMCs, or DNA extracted from either of those sample types. General conclusions and limits of the study: The quantity of clinical and demographic metadata differed by source and by participant and was supplied without curation.

The immunoSEQ Assay, a bias-controlled multiplex PCR, was used to amplify TCRbeta CDR3 regions from genomic DNA. The authors' analysis ran thus. Within the assay, amplification of reference gene primers was used to estimate how many nucleated cells each sample contained. To quantify the absolute abundance of each unique TCRbeta CDR3 rearrangement, sequence reads were collapsed and filtered. For each sample, productive Simpson clonality was calculated as the square root of Simpson's diversity index across productive rearrangements. Drawn from immuneACCESS, this table holds only the in-frame rearrangements with V and J called that TCRdb kept. Clones are partly lost; checked studies trace under half to an unresolved V gene and leave the rest unexplained. The V and J calls and clone size were taken over from that table, and D and trimming were inferred from the DNA. For this sample the table gives about 92,000 clones, of which around nine tenths were detected only once. The ten largest clones capture around 19% of the sample.

The sequence joins TRBV4-3 to TRBJ1-1; a confident D gene designation cannot be given. The sequence came from a woman in her sixties or seventies with COVID-19, enrolled during active disease. Sequenced sample: peripheral blood. The DNA is TGCGCCAGCAGCCAAGACCCCAGCAGCCCGGGGAACACTGAAGCTTTCTTT. This encodes CASSQDPSSPGNTEAFF.